This note documents a single TCR beta chain sequence. Antigen: not known. Sequencing was performed with immunoSEQ multiplex PCR; in TCRdb, only in-frame clones are kept and a portion is missing. This sample has about 57,000 clones, with roughly 84% found just once. The data stem from a study of PD-L1 blockade in urothelial cancer. On the study more broadly: Samples of blood were analyzed 3 weeks (second dose) and 6 weeks after treatment start. A median blood sample held about 150,000 T cells and approximately 80,000 unique TCRs. Study observations and caveats: Tumor-associated TCR clones expanded more in blood at 3 weeks in patients with durable benefit.

This CDR3 is built from 14 residues. Germline V CDR1 and CDR2: GTSNPN, SVGIG (reference sequence). Trimming cost V 0 bases and J 4 bases, with 11 bases left between them. The sequence derives from a man between 45 and 60 years old with urothelial cancer. This rearrangement joins TRBV30 to TRBJ2-3; the D gene is possibly TRBD1 (6 bases). The sequencing used PBMCs, collected around atezolizumab (anti-PD-L1) treatment. CDR3 sequence reads: CAWSVLRTADTQYF. Written as DNA, the CDR3 is TGTGCCTGGAGTGTACTTAGGACAGCAGATACGCAGTATTTT.